The 30 T cell receptor beta chains in this list originate from one sample, sequenced in a study of T cells in Graves' hyperthyroidism and ophthalmopathy. The TCR beta CDR3 regions underwent amplification using RNA transcripts as the source. First-round RT-PCR of the TCR CDR3 relied on the HTBI primer set. One entry per CDR3 protein, called by TCRdb with MiXCR from the multiplex PCR reads. The table shows around 570,000 distinct CDR3 sequences, with nearly 20% occurring only once. The sample comprised blood. These receptors were obtained from a man aged 40-49 years with Graves' ophthalmopathy.

The genes are TRBV4-1 and TRBJ2-7; 9 nucleotides match TRBD2. Trimming removed 2 bases from V and 1 base from J; junction bases left unmatched: 9. In germline, CDR1 is MGHRA, CDR2 YSYEKL. The CDR3 has 17 residues. CDR3 sequence: CASSQQTSGGSSYEQYF. CDR3 in DNA: TGCGCCAGCAGCCAACAAACGAGCGGGGGGTCTTCCTACGAGCAGTACTTC.

At least ten counts were recorded for this clonotype. V usage is TRBV6-1 and J usage is TRBJ2-5; D is possibly TRBD1 (7 bases). V was trimmed by 6 bases and J by 3 bases, leaving 23 bases between them. CDR1 is MNHNS and CDR2 is SASEGT in the germline V gene. The CDR3 totals 17 residues. CDR3 sequence reads: CASSPSEGASLKETQYF. DNA of the CDR3: TGTGCCAGCAGCCCCTCGGAGGGGGCCTCACTCAAAGAGACCCAGTACTTC.

This clonotype was observed a handful of times. The CDR3 region has the DNA TGTGCCACCAGCAGAGATCGGTATGGGGGTTTGGTCGGCTACACCTTC. Its protein product is CATSRDRYGGLVGYTF. J is TRBJ1-2 and V is TRBV15, with D tentatively TRBD1 (5 bases). This CDR3 contains 16 residues. The germline CDR1 and CDR2 sequences are LNHNV and YYDKDF (reference sequence). Trimming took off 0 bases at V and 8 bases at J, with 19 bases between the two ends.

This clonotype was seen repeatedly, ten times or more. The chain carries TRBV7-2 and TRBJ2-1; 12 bases map to TRBD2. The CDR3 runs to 16 residues. The germline V gene has CDR1 SGHTA and CDR2 FQGNSA. V trimming: 4 bases; J trimming: 2 bases; junction bases outside the gene matches: 3. This CDR3 reads CASSSWTSGAYNEQFF. The CDR3 nucleotides are TGTGCCAGCAGCTCCTGGACTAGCGGGGCCTACAATGAGCAGTTCTTC.

The chain joins TRBV28 to TRBJ2-2; 11 bases line up with TRBD2. Germline V gives CDR1 MDHEN, CDR2 SYDVKM. With V trimmed by 6 bases and J by 13 bases, 10 bases remained unmatched. This CDR3 has 14 amino acids. The CDR3 sequence is CASSPPTSGIRLFF. CDR3 coding DNA: TGTGCCAGCAGCCCTCCGACTAGCGGGATACGGCTGTTTTTT.

Many counts were recorded for this clonotype. The chain combines TRBV2 with TRBJ2-2; 9 bases are a match to TRBD1. The CDR3 covers 15 residues. V dropped 6 bases and J dropped 7; count of bases not matched to a gene: 9. In germline, CDR1 is SNHLY, CDR2 FYNNEI. The CDR3 spells CASRGTGFYNGELFF. DNA for the CDR3: TGTGCCAGCAGGGGGACAGGGTTTTATAACGGGGAGCTGTTTTTT.

The V gene is TRBV30, the J gene TRBJ2-7, with 8 bases matching TRBD2. V lost 5 bases, J lost 3 bases, and 6 bases stayed unmatched. CDR1 is GTSNPN, CDR2 SVGIG, per germline (reference sequence). The CDR3 loop spans 13 amino acids. CDR3 in amino acids: CAWGATSVYEQYF. The CDR3 nucleotides read TGTGCCTGGGGGGCGACTAGCGTCTACGAGCAGTACTTC.

Comments on this clonotype: A much larger clone lies a single base off, so this may be a read error. V and J are TRBV10-3 and TRBJ2-7, with D perhaps matching TRBD2 (5 bases). Germline loops: CDR1 ENHRY, CDR2 SYGVKD. The CDR3 covers 14 residues. The CDR3 is CATRPELAIYKQYF. The CDR3, as DNA: TGTGCCACCAGGCCTGAGCTAGCAATCTACAAGCAGTACTTC.

This clonotype was observed many times. This chain connects TRBV2 to TRBJ1-2; no clear D. Germline V gene sequence: CDR1 SNHLY, CDR2 FYNNEI. This CDR3 comprises 13 residues. V lost 4 bases and J 8 bases, leaving 14 bases between the germline ends. The CDR3 region is CASSGGPKRGYTF. The CDR3 DNA reads as TGTGCCAGCAGTGGAGGGCCCAAGAGGGGCTACACCTTC.

The chain combines TRBV5-5 with TRBJ2-3, with D hard to call. CDR1 is SGHKS, CDR2 YYEKEE, per germline (reference sequence). CDR3 length: 15 residues. V was shortened by 5 bases and J by 6 bases, with 19 bases between the two germline ends. DNA for the CDR3: TGTGCCAGCAGACCACAACAGCTAATCGGGGATACGCAGTATTTT. It codes for CASRPQQLIGDTQYF. The full variable domain, its missing parts supplied by reference TRBV5-5 and TRBJ2-3, is DAGVTQSPTHLIKTRGQQVTLRCSPISGHKSVSWYQQVLGQGPQFIFQYYEKEERGRGNFPDRFSARQFPNYSSELNVNALLLGDSALYLCASRPQQLIGDTQYFGPGTRLTVL.

This clonotype has more than one count but fewer than ten. This chain uses TRBV10-3 with TRBJ2-5; the D gene could be TRBD1 or TRBD2 (6 bases each). Trimming stripped 6 bases from V and 3 bases from J, with 14 bases between. Germline V gene sequence: CDR1 ENHRY, CDR2 SYGVKD. There are 14 residues in the CDR3. The CDR3 DNA reads as TGTGCCATCAGAGAAACGGGGGCCAAAGAGACCCAGTACTTC. Protein sequence: CAIRETGAKETQYF.

The sample holds many counts of this clonotype. The chain has TRBV20-1 and TRBJ1-1, with 10 bases fitting TRBD1. Germline CDR1 is DFQATT and CDR2 is SNEGSKA (reference sequence). The length of the CDR3 is 14 residues. Trimming took 6 bases from V and 5 from J; bases not matched to a gene: 9. CDR3 loop: CSAGGQGVRTEAFF. The CDR3 nucleotides are TGCAGTGCCGGTGGACAGGGGGTGAGAACTGAAGCTTTCTTT.

In this sample, this clonotype turned up many times. The V gene is TRBV20-1, the J gene TRBJ2-7; TRBD1 matches 11 bases. CDR3 length: 12 residues. Germline V gene lookup returns CDR1 DFQATT and CDR2 SNEGSKA (reference sequence). DNA of the CDR3: TGCAGCCCCGGGACAGGGGGGTACGAGCAGTACTTC. It encodes CSPGTGGYEQYF.

This clonotype appeared many times. The V call is TRBV10-3, the J call TRBJ2-7, with TRBD2 matching over 8 bases. V lost 0 bases and J lost 2; bases outside the gene matches: 3. The CDR3 length is 15 residues. Germline V lookup: CDR1 ENHRY, CDR2 SYGVKD. The chain's CDR3 is CAISESSGATYEQYF. CDR3 sequence (DNA): TGTGCCATCAGTGAGTCTAGCGGGGCCACCTACGAGCAGTACTTC.

This clonotype turned up a few times. V usage is TRBV18 and J usage is TRBJ2-7, with D perhaps assigned TRBD1 or TRBD2 (5 bases each). CDR1 is KGHSH, CDR2 LQKENI, per germline. The CDR3 extends over 18 amino acids. V was clipped by 1 base and J by 2 bases, with 21 bases between them. Written as DNA, the CDR3 is TGTGCCAGCTCACCACTTCCCCTACTGGGGACCCTTACCTACGAGCAGTACTTC. This encodes CASSPLPLLGTLTYEQYF.

This clonotype has a count of ten or more. The chain couples TRBV28 to TRBJ2-7; 8 positions match TRBD2. V dropped 5 bases and J dropped 9; count of bases not matched to a gene: 12. The CDR3 totals 14 residues. Per germline, CDR1 MDHEN and CDR2 SYDVKM. For the CDR3, the DNA is TGTGCCAGCAGTCCCGGGACCGCGGGAGGTTGGCAGTACTTC. This encodes CASSPGTAGGWQYF. The entire variable domain, with the rest obtained from reference TRBV28 and TRBJ2-7, is as follows: DVKVTQSSRYLVKRTGEKVFLECVQDMDHENMFWYRQDPGLGLRLIYFSYDVKMKEKGDIPEGYSVSREKKERFSLILESASTNQTSMYLCASSPGTAGGWQYFGPGTRLTVT.

This clonotype was detected ten times or more. The chain joins TRBV7-6 to TRBJ2-2; no reliable D call. The CDR3 contains 12 residues. V was trimmed by 2 bases and J by 5 bases, leaving 3 bases between them. In germline, CDR1 is SGHVS, CDR2 FNYEAQ. The CDR3 protein is CASSLLTGELFF. The CDR3 nucleotides are TGTGCCAGCAGCTTACTAACCGGGGAGCTGTTTTTT.

A word on this clonotype: A much larger clone differs by one base, so this may be a read error. The rearrangement links TRBV11-2 to TRBJ2-7; 9 positions match TRBD2. Matching the DNA end better, TRBJ2-1 makes the J call doubtful. Germline V CDR1 and CDR2: SGHAT, FQNNGV. The CDR3 has 15 amino acids. In DNA, the CDR3 is TGTGCCAGCAGTCATGGGGCGGGGGGGCCGTACGAGCAGTTCTTC. This encodes CASSHGAGGPYEQFF.

This chain connects TRBV18 to TRBJ2-6; a weak D match, TRBD2 (6 bases). CDR1 and CDR2 (germline): KGHSH, LQKENI. V lost 4 bases and J lost 4, with 11 bases in between. The CDR3 covers 15 residues. The DNA for the CDR3 is TGTGCCAGCTCACAGACTAGTGCCGGGGCCAACGTCCTGACTTTC. Translating gives CASSQTSAGANVLTF.

This clonotype was seen a handful of times. Relative to the germline gene, one junction end is altered; a read error may explain this. V usage is TRBV3-1 and J usage is TRBJ1-1; D not resolved. Germline V lookup: CDR1 LGHDT, CDR2 YNNKEL (reference sequence). This CDR3 is built from 13 residues. The CDR3 region is CASTQSYRHKAFF. Here the CDR3 DNA reads TGTGCCAGCACCCAATCCTACAGACATAAAGCTTTCTTT.

This clonotype occurred many times. J is TRBJ1-1 and V is TRBV5-1, with TRBD1 as a possible D gene (5 bases). The CDR3 is 14 residues long. Germline V CDR1 and CDR2: SGHRS, YFSETQ. V lost 0 bases and J lost 5, with 11 bases in between. CDR3 residues: CASSLERGRTEAFF. In DNA form, the CDR3 reads TGCGCCAGCAGCTTGGAAAGGGGAAGGACTGAAGCTTTCTTT.

Comments on this clonotype: At one of its ends the junction is not consistent with the germline gene, which may arise from a read error. The genes are TRBV28 and TRBJ1-5; 11 nucleotides align to TRBD1. The CDR3 spans 15 residues. CDR1 and CDR2 from the germline V gene are MDHEN and SYDVKM. The CDR3: CASSFRTGGKQPQHF. CDR3 in DNA: TGTGCCAGCAGTTTTAGGACAGGGGGCAAGCAGCCCCAGCATTTT.

In this sample, this clonotype turned up a few times. This chain joins TRBV5-6 and TRBJ2-6; D is uncertain. Germline V gene sequence: CDR1 SGHDT, CDR2 YYEEEE. The V end lost 4 bases, the J end lost 0 bases, and 11 bases lay between the germline ends. The CDR3 runs to 16 residues. CDR3 DNA sequence: TGTGCCAGCAGCGCCCGCGTGAGCTCTGGGGCCAACGTCCTGACTTTC. It is translated as CASSARVSSGANVLTF. Full variable domain (rest looked up from reference TRBV5-6 and TRBJ2-6): DAGVTQSPTHLIKTRGQQVTLRCSPKSGHDTVSWYQQALGQGPQFIFQYYEEEERQRGNFPDRFSGHQFPNYSSELNVNALLLGDSALYLCASSARVSSGANVLTFGAGSRLTVL.

This clonotype was observed many times. The chain combines TRBV7-2 with TRBJ2-3, with D perhaps TRBD1 (5 bases). This CDR3 is 16 amino acids long. The germline V and J ends were trimmed by 1 base and 1 base, with 12 bases remaining between them. Germline lookup yields CDR1 SGHTA and CDR2 FQGNSA. CDR3 amino acids: CASSLGQGAGTDTQYF. The DNA of the CDR3 is TGTGCCAGCAGCTTAGGGCAGGGCGCGGGCACAGATACGCAGTATTTT.

This clonotype was counted at least ten times. The rearrangement joins TRBV2 to TRBJ1-2; D is ambiguous. V was trimmed by 2 bases and J by 10 bases, leaving 14 bases between them. The CDR3 covers 13 residues. Germline CDR1 SNHLY, CDR2 FYNNEI. DNA of the CDR3: TGTGCCAGCAGTGAACTGGCATTGGGGTACTACACCTTC. This codes for CASSELALGYYTF. Combining the CDR3 with reference TRBV2 and TRBJ1-2 gives the whole variable domain EPEVTQTPSHQVTQMGQEVILRCVPISNHLYFYWYRQILGQKVEFLVSFYNNEISEKSEIFDDQFSVERPDGSNFTLKIRSTKLEDSAMYFCASSELALGYYTFGSGTRLTVV.

J is TRBJ2-7 and V is TRBV10-3, with 8 bases lining up with TRBD1. V was pared by 10 bases and J by 0 bases, with 8 bases of the junction left unmatched. The CDR3 consists of 14 residues. CDR1 and CDR2 from the germline V gene are ENHRY and SYGVKD. DNA of the CDR3: TGTGCCAGCGGAGACAGGGGCAGCTCCTACGAGCAGTACTTC. This sequence encodes CASGDRGSSYEQYF.

Many counts were recorded for this clonotype. The V and J genes are TRBV12-3 or TRBV12-4 and TRBJ1-1, with D possibly TRBD1 on 5 matching bases. The CDR3 consists of 13 residues. The V and J ends lost 5 bases and 11 bases respectively, with 18 bases between them. The CDR3 is CASSRGTLRGAFF. The CDR3 region has the DNA TGTGCCAGCAGTAGAGGGACCCTCCGAGGCGCTTTCTTT.

The V and J genes are TRBV27 and TRBJ2-7, with 12 nucleotides matching TRBD2. V shed 5 bases and J 5 bases; nucleotides not matched to a gene: 13. Germline-derived CDR1 and CDR2 are MNHEY and SMNVEV (reference sequence). This CDR3 has 17 amino acids. CDR3 loop: CASSPRLAGAFGNEQYF. Here the CDR3 DNA reads TGTGCCAGCAGTCCCAGACTAGCGGGAGCGTTTGGGAACGAGCAGTACTTC.

Details on this clonotype: The junction and the germline gene differ at one end; a read error may be behind it. The CDR3 coding sequence is TGTGCCGGCAGCGGGGACAGCTCCTATGGCTACACCTTC. Amino acids: CAGSGDSSYGYTF. The chain recombines TRBV2 with TRBJ1-2; TRBD1 agrees at 7 bases. Germline CDR1 reads SNHLY; CDR2 reads FYNNEI. This CDR3 has 13 amino acids.

V usage is TRBV19 and J usage is TRBJ2-7; D might be TRBD2 (5 bases). Germline lookup yields CDR1 LNHDA and CDR2 SQIVND (reference sequence). The CDR3 covers 13 residues. V lost 5 bases and J 5 bases, leaving 13 bases between the germline ends. The CDR3 loop reads CASSVSPRDEQYF. The CDR3 bases are TGTGCCAGTAGTGTGTCCCCGCGGGACGAGCAGTACTTC.